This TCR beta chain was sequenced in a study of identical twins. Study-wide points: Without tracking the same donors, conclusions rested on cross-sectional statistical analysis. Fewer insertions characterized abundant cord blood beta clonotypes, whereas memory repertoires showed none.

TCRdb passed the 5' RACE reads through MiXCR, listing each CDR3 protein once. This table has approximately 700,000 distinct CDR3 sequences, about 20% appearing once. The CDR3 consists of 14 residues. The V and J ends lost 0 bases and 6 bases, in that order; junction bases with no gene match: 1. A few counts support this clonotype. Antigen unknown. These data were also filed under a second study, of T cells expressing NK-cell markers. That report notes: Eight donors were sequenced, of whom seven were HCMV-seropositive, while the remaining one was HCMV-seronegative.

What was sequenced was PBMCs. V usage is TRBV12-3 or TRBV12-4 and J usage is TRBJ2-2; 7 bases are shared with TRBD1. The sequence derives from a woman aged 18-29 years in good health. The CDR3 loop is CASSLAGGPGELFF. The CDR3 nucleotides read TGTGCCAGCAGTTTAGCAGGGGGCCCCGGGGAGCTGTTTTTT.